The clone carrying this T cell receptor beta chain was seen more than once but under ten times. As to time point: pretreatment peripheral blood. TCRdb's table, derived via immunoSEQ multiplex PCR, lists solely in-frame clones and lacks some. The sample contains fewer than 100,000 clones, around four fifths of which appear only once. Germline V lookup: CDR1 SGHTA, CDR2 FQGNSA. The CDR3 covers 13 residues. V lost 5 bases to trimming and J lost 5 bases, with 10 bases between them. The sample belongs to a study of PD-L1 blockade in urothelial cancer. This sequence originates from a middle-aged man with urothelial cancer. This sample comprised PBMCs, obtained around atezolizumab (anti-PD-L1) treatment. This chain links TRBV7-2 with TRBJ1-5; D remains ambiguous. The CDR3 is CASSPQRDQPQHF. DNA for the CDR3: TGTGCCAGCAGCCCCCAGCGGGATCAGCCCCAGCATTTT. The complete variable domain, with remaining parts taken from reference TRBV7-2 and TRBJ1-5, reads GAGVSQSPSNKVTEKGKDVELRCDPISGHTALYWYRQSLGQGLEFLIYFQGNSAPDKSGLPSDRFSAERTGGSVSTLTIQRTQQEDSAVYLCASSPQRDQPQHFGDGTRLSIL.